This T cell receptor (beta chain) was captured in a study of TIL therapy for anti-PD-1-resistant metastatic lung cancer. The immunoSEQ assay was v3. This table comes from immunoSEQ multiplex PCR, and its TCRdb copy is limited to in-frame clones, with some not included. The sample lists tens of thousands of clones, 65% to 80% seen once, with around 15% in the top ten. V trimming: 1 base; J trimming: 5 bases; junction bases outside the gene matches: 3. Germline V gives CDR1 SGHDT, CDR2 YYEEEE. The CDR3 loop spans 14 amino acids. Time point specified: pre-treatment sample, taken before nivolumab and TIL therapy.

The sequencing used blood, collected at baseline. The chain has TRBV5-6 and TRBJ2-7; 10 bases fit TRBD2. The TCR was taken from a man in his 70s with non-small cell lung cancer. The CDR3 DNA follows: TGTGCCAGCAGCTTGTCTAGCGGGAGCCACGAGCAGTACTTC. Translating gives CASSLSSGSHEQYF.